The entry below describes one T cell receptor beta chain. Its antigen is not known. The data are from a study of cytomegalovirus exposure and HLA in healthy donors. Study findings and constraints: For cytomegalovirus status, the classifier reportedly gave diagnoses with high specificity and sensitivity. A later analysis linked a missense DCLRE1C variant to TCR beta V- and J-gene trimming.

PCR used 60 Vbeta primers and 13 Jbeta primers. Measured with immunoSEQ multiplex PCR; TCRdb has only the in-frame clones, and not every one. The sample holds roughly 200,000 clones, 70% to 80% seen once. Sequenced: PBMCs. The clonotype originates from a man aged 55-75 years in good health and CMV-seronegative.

The chain's CDR3 is CASSPPGLSSYNEQFF. CDR3 nucleotides: TGTGCCAGCTCACCACCGGGCCTGAGCTCCTACAATGAGCAGTTCTTC. The chain uses TRBV18 and TRBJ2-1; D uncertain. Trimming took 0 bases from V and 0 from J, leaving 9 bases between them. The CDR3 totals 16 residues. The V gene's germline CDR1 is KGHSH and CDR2 LQKENI.